This TCR beta chain was recorded in a study of blood T cell repertoires in COVID-19. About the study: Acute and convalescent COVID-19 samples came from the United States, Italy and Spain.

Germline CDR1 is SGHVS and CDR2 is FNYEAQ. V shed 5 bases and J shed 1 base, with 14 bases lying between them. CDR3 size: 15 residues. Sequenced by immunoSEQ multiplex PCR; TCRdb stores in-frame clones only, minus some. The data hold 75,000 to 85,000 clones, with roughly four fifths observed a single time. The receptor's source is a human donor in a cohort sampled during active COVID-19. The material sequenced was peripheral blood. The V and J genes are TRBV7-6 and TRBJ1-1; a weak D match, TRBD1 (6 bases). Written as DNA, the CDR3 is TGTGCCAGCAGCCCATCCGGGACATCGAACACTGAAGCTTTCTTT. As protein: CASSPSGTSNTEAFF.